These 11 T cell receptor beta chains were all obtained from the same sample, sequenced in a study of cytomegalovirus exposure and HLA in healthy donors. Profiled with immunoSEQ multiplex PCR; TCRdb holds only in-frame clones, not every one. The sample contains some 270,000 clones, about 86% of which appear only once. Sequenced material: PBMCs. The receptor set was obtained from a young woman in good health and CMV-seronegative.

The rearrangement joins TRBV11-2 to TRBJ1-2; 8 nucleotides agree with TRBD1. Per the germline V gene, CDR1 is SGHAT and CDR2 is FQNNGV. The CDR3 contains 13 residues. Germline trimming cut 7 bases from V and 1 base from J; bases unmatched to any gene: 2. CDR3 loop: CASTGGINYGYTF. For the CDR3, the DNA is TGTGCCAGCACAGGGGGCATTAACTATGGCTACACCTTC.

The chain recombines TRBV5-1 with TRBJ2-7, with TRBD2 matching 9 bases. V was clipped by 6 bases and J by 7 bases; unmatched bases: 11. Germline lookup yields CDR1 SGHRS and CDR2 YFSETQ. CDR3 length equals 14 residues. CDR3 DNA: TGCGCCAGCAACACGGGACTAGCCGCAGGGGAGCAGTACTTC. Translation: CASNTGLAAGEQYF.

This chain links TRBV2 with TRBJ1-1; no definite D call. CDR1 SNHLY and CDR2 FYNNEI come from the germline V gene. The CDR3 totals 14 residues. V lost 7 bases and J lost 1, with 13 bases in between. The CDR3 sequence is CASIRVSGNTEAFF. The CDR3 nucleotides read TGTGCCAGCATAAGGGTGAGCGGGAACACTGAAGCTTTCTTT.

The rearrangement links TRBV7-2 to TRBJ2-1, with TRBD1 matching 11 bases. Germline V gene sequence: CDR1 SGHTA, CDR2 FQGNSA. V was clipped by 7 bases and J by 8 bases; unmatched bases: 19. This CDR3 is built from 18 residues. CDR3 sequence reads: CASKLRYPGQGVIDEQFF. For the CDR3, the DNA is TGTGCCAGCAAGCTTAGGTACCCGGGACAGGGGGTGATTGATGAGCAGTTCTTC.

The CDR3 sequence: CAWSDPFDRVAGTEAFF. The CDR3 region has the DNA TGTGCCTGGAGTGACCCCTTCGACAGGGTGGCGGGCACTGAAGCTTTCTTT. The chain joins TRBV30 to TRBJ1-1; 7 positions match TRBD1. This CDR3 is 17 amino acids long. V lost 1 base to trimming and J lost 4 bases; unmatched junction nucleotides: 15. Looked up from germline, CDR1 is GTSNPN and CDR2 is SVGIG (reference sequence).

This chain links TRBV18 with TRBJ2-1, with 10 positions matching TRBD2. With V trimmed by 4 bases and J by 5 bases, 14 bases remained unmatched. Germline V gene sequence: CDR1 KGHSH, CDR2 LQKENI. CDR3 length: 18 residues. The CDR3 region is CASSRRDPGLARNNEQFF. CDR3 DNA sequence: TGTGCCAGCTCACGACGAGATCCGGGACTAGCGCGCAACAATGAGCAGTTCTTC.

This chain links TRBV7-9 with TRBJ2-3; D is undetermined. Germline V gene lookup returns CDR1 SEHNR and CDR2 FQNEAQ (reference sequence). The CDR3 runs 14 residues. V was trimmed by 11 bases and J by 0 bases, leaving 15 bases between them. CDR3 sequence (DNA): TGTGCCTCCAACCCGAGTTCTAGCACAGATACGCAGTATTTT. Its translation is CASNPSSSTDTQYF.

This chain connects TRBV6-1 to TRBJ1-6, with 7 bases that match TRBD1. V lost 2 bases and J lost 7; bases outside the gene matches: 5. CDR3 length: 15 residues. Germline values: CDR1 MNHNS, CDR2 SASEGT. The CDR3 DNA is TGTGCCAGCAGTGAAACGGGCAGGGGGAATTCACCCCTCCACTTT. This sequence encodes CASSETGRGNSPLHF.

The chain employs TRBV5-1 and TRBJ2-5; 8 bases fit TRBD1. The CDR3 spans 18 residues. CDR1 is SGHRS and CDR2 is YFSETQ in the germline V gene. With V trimmed by 4 bases and J by 4 bases, 18 bases remained unmatched. In DNA, the CDR3 is TGCGCCAGCAGCCCGGGCGGGACAGGCCTTCGGGGGTTAGAGACCCAGTACTTC. Protein: CASSPGGTGLRGLETQYF.

The CDR3 here is CASSLGGLSNQPQHF. The CDR3 coding sequence is TGTGCCAGCAGCTTAGGGGGGCTGAGCAATCAGCCCCAGCATTTT. V gene TRBV7-9 combines with J gene TRBJ1-5; D is perhaps TRBD1 (6 bases). The CDR3 runs to 15 residues. The germline V gene encodes CDR1 SEHNR and CDR2 FQNEAQ (reference sequence). V was cut by 1 base and J by 1 base, with 8 bases left in between.

The gene calls are TRBV18 and TRBJ2-7; D is possibly TRBD2 (5 bases). Germline values: CDR1 KGHSH, CDR2 LQKENI. The CDR3 length is 13 residues. The germline V and J ends were trimmed by 5 bases and 5 bases, with 13 bases remaining between them. This CDR3 reads CASSSGLFDEQYF. CDR3 in DNA: TGTGCCAGCTCATCCGGACTCTTCGACGAGCAGTACTTC.